This passage covers 13 T cell receptor beta chains from one sample sequenced in a study of T cell repertoires in aging, cancer and after chemotherapy. Amplification of TCR beta used genomic DNA extracted from peripheral blood. Multiplex touch-down PCR with TRB-A/B primers amplified rearranged V-D-J TRB sequences. TCRdb independently ran MiXCR on the multiplex PCR reads; one entry per CDR3 protein. Seen here are over 8,500 distinct CDR3 sequences, approximately 25% observed once, and the top ten hold 2% to 3%. The sample consisted of blood. These receptors came from a human donor in good health.

By proportion, this clonotype is medium-sized. The chain carries TRBV20-1 and TRBJ2-7; 9 bases are shared with TRBD1. The junction had 8 bases not matched to a gene; V was cut back by 2 bases and J by 12 bases. Germline V gives CDR1 DFQATT, CDR2 SNEGSKA (reference sequence). There are 12 residues in the CDR3. DNA for the CDR3: TGCAGTGCTAGACTCACAGGGGGCCCGGGGTACTTC. It translates to CSARLTGGPGYF.

This clonotype counts as medium-sized. The CDR3 nucleotides are TGTGCCAGCAGTTATACCCCCGAATACAATGAGCAGTTCTTC. Its translation: CASSYTPEYNEQFF. V and J are TRBV6-5 and TRBJ2-1; D is unclear. V was clipped by 3 bases and J by 4 bases, with 10 bases between them. Germline V gives CDR1 MNHEY, CDR2 SVGAGI. This CDR3 contains 14 residues.

The chain is built from TRBV27 and TRBJ2-1, with a possible D match to TRBD1 (6 bases). V lost 1 base and J 6 bases, leaving 10 bases between the germline ends. CDR1 is MNHEY and CDR2 is SMNVEV in the germline V gene (reference sequence). The CDR3 totals 14 residues. DNA of the CDR3: TGTGCCAGCAGTTTATATACAGGGTCCAATGAGCAGTTCTTC. Translating it yields CASSLYTGSNEQFF.

In its sample, this clonotype was seen a few times. This sequence joins TRBV6-2 or TRBV6-3 and TRBJ2-1; 7 nucleotides line up with TRBD2. The ends lost 0 bases at V and 7 bases at J; junction bases unmatched: 3. The CDR3 has 14 amino acids. Germline assignment: CDR1 MNHEY and CDR2 SVGEGT. The CDR3 loop reads CASSYSMGGNEQFF. The CDR3 DNA reads TGTGCCAGCAGTTACTCGATGGGGGGGAATGAGCAGTTCTTC.

As regards this clonotype: The junction shows a germline mismatch at one end, possibly a read error. The V and J genes are TRBV29-1 and TRBJ2-1; TRBD2 matches at 11 bases. This CDR3 region has 17 residues. Germline V CDR1 and CDR2: SQVTM, ANQGSEA. For the CDR3, the DNA is TGCAGCGTTTACACTAGCGGGAGCCAGGGCTCCTGCAATGAGCAGTTCTTC. Protein sequence: CSVYTSGSQGSCNEQFF.

This clonotype was counted a few times. The rearrangement joins TRBV5-1 to TRBJ2-1; TRBD2 matches at 8 bases. This CDR3 is built from 14 residues. V was clipped by 2 bases and J by 7 bases; unmatched bases: 5. Germline-derived CDR1 and CDR2 are SGHRS and YFSETQ. The CDR3: CASSFGTRSNEQFF. Written as DNA, the CDR3 is TGCGCCAGCAGCTTCGGGACTAGATCTAATGAGCAGTTCTTC.

This clonotype occurred a few times. The chain combines TRBV6-2 or TRBV6-3 with TRBJ1-5, with TRBD1 matching 12 bases. CDR1 MNHEY and CDR2 SVGEGT come from the germline V gene. V was pared by 5 bases and J by 3 bases, with 11 bases of the junction left unmatched. The CDR3 runs to 18 residues. CDR3 amino acids: CASSTGTGGARYNQPQHF. The CDR3 region has the DNA TGTGCCAGCAGTACCGGGACAGGGGGCGCGAGATACAATCAGCCCCAGCATTTT.

This clonotype was counted between two and nine times. The genes are TRBV7-2 and TRBJ2-7, with D perhaps being TRBD1 or TRBD2 (5 bases each). The CDR3 runs to 13 residues. V was pared by 3 bases and J by 9 bases, with 15 bases between. Germline V gene data show CDR1 as SGHTA and CDR2 as FQGNSA. CDR3 sequence (DNA): TGTGCCAGCAGCTTCCTTCGGGGCGACGGGCAGTACTTC. Its protein product is CASSFLRGDGQYF. Supplemented by reference TRBV7-2 and TRBJ2-7, the full variable domain reads GAGVSQSPSNKVTEKGKDVELRCDPISGHTALYWYRQSLGQGLEFLIYFQGNSAPDKSGLPSDRFSAERTGGSVSTLTIQRTQQEDSAVYLCASSFLRGDGQYFGPGTRLTVT.

The V call is TRBV4-2, the J call TRBJ2-3, with D unresolved. Germline CDR1 reads LGHNA; CDR2 reads YNFKEQ. The CDR3 spans 13 residues. Trimming stripped 0 bases from V and 2 bases from J, with 3 bases between. The CDR3 here is CASSQDNTDTQYF. For the CDR3, the DNA is TGTGCCAGCAGCCAAGATAACACAGATACGCAGTATTTT.

On this clonotype: A read error may produce the germline difference seen at one junction end. V and J are TRBV10-1 and TRBJ2-7, with D hard to call. The CDR3 extends over 13 amino acids. Germline V gene data show CDR1 as WNHNN and CDR2 as SYGVQD (reference sequence). This chain's CDR3 is CASSVQPFYKQYF. In nucleotides, the CDR3 is TGCGCCAGCAGTGTCCAGCCGTTCTACAAGCAGTACTTC.

By proportion, this clonotype is medium-sized. The chain couples TRBV15 to TRBJ2-2; a possible D gene is TRBD2 (5 bases). Deletions cut 0 bases from V and 5 bases from J, with 7 bases between. The CDR3 runs to 14 residues. CDR1 is LNHNV, CDR2 YYDKDF, per germline (reference sequence). Written as DNA, the CDR3 is TGTGCCACCAGCAGAGATCGGGAAACCGGGGAGCTGTTTTTT. Translating it yields CATSRDRETGELFF.

This clonotype was counted a single time. Here the CDR3 reads CASSEYQGQGGKLFF. CDR3 coding DNA: TGTGCCAGCAGTGAATATCAGGGACAGGGAGGAAAACTGTTTTTT. The chain links TRBV25-1 to TRBJ1-4; 9 bases are a match to TRBD1. V was clipped by 0 bases and J by 10 bases; unmatched bases: 6. CDR3 length: 15 amino acids. Germline V gene sequence: CDR1 MGHDK, CDR2 SYGVNS.

The chain combines TRBV20-1 with TRBJ1-1; D uncertain. The CDR3 extends over 16 amino acids. V dropped 6 bases and J dropped 1 base, with 21 bases sitting between them. The germline CDR1 and CDR2 sequences are DFQATT and SNEGSKA (reference sequence). CDR3 coding DNA: TGCAGTGCCCTCCCCCTGAACTCCCCGGGGAACACTGAAGCTTTCTTT. As protein: CSALPLNSPGNTEAFF.